The entry below gives a single T cell receptor beta chain sequence along with its context. In the study's own analysis: Estimated nucleated cell counts came from reference gene primer amplification. Sequencing used immunoSEQ multiplex PCR; TCRdb keeps in-frame clones, though not all of them. V, J and clone size are taken as reported in that table, and D and trimming were inferred from the DNA itself. This table has roughly 98,000 clones, over 80% appearing once. V trimming: 5 bases; J trimming: 7 bases; junction bases outside the gene matches: 6. The CDR3 length is 14 residues. Germline lookup yields CDR1 SGHVS and CDR2 FQNEAQ. This entry is derived from a study of blood T cell repertoires in COVID-19. The wider study: The United States, Italy and Spain were the sources of the acute and convalescent COVID-19 samples. T cells, B-cell-depleted T cells, or PBMCs provided the cDNA or gDNA that served as material.

This clonotype was sampled from a woman aged 55 to 70 with active COVID-19. This rearrangement joins TRBV7-8 to TRBJ1-5, with 9 bases matching TRBD1. The source material was peripheral blood. CDR3 loop: CASSKGTGLQPQHF. Written as DNA, the CDR3 is TGTGCCAGCAGCAAGGGGACAGGGCTACAGCCCCAGCATTTT.